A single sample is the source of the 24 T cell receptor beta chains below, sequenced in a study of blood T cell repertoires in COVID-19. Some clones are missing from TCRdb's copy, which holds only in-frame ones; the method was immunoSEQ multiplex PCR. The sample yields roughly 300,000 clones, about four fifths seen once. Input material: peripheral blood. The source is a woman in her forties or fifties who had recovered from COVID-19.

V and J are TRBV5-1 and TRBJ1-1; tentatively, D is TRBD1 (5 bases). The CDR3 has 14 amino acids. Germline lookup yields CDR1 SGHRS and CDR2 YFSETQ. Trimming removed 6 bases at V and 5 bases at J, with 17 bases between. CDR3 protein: CASTGGTGGTEAFF. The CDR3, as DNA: TGCGCCAGCACCGGGGGAACAGGAGGAACTGAAGCTTTCTTT.

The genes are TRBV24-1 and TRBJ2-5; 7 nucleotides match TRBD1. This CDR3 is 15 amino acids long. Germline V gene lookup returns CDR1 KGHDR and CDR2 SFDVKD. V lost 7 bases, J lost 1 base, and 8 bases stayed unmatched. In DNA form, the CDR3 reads TGTGCCACCAGGAGGGACAGACAATCCCAAGAGACCCAGTACTTC. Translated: CATRRDRQSQETQYF.

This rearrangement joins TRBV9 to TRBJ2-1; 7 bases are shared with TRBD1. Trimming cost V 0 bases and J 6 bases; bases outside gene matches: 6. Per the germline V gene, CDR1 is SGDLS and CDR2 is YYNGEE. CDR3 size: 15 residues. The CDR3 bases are TGTGCCAGCAGCGTAGGGACAGGACATGGCAATGAGCAGTTCTTC. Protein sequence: CASSVGTGHGNEQFF.

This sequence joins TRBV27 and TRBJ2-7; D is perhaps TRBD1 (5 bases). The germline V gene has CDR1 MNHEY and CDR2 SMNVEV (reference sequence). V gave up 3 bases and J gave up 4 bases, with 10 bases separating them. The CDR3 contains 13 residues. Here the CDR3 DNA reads TGTGCCAGCAGTTTCCGACAGAATTACGAGCAGTACTTC. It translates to CASSFRQNYEQYF.

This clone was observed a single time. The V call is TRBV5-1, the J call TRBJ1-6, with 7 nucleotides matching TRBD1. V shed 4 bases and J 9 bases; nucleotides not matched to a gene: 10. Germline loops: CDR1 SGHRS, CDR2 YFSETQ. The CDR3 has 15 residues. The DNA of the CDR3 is TGCGCCAGCAGCCTCCAGGGACAGCTACCTTCACCCCTCCACTTT. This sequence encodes CASSLQGQLPSPLHF.

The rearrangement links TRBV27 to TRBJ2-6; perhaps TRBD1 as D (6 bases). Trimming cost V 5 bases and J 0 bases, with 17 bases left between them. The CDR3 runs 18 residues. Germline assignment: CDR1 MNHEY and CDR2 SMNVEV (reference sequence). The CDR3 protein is CASSPRQAPLSGANVLTF. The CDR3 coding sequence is TGTGCCAGCAGTCCACGACAGGCCCCCCTCTCTGGGGCCAACGTCCTGACTTTC.

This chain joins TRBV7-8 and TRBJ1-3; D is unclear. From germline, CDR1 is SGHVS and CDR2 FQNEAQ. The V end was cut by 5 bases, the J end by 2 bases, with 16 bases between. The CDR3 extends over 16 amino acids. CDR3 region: CASSTNVQEPGNTIYF. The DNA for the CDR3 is TGTGCCAGCAGCACAAACGTCCAGGAACCTGGAAACACCATATATTTT.

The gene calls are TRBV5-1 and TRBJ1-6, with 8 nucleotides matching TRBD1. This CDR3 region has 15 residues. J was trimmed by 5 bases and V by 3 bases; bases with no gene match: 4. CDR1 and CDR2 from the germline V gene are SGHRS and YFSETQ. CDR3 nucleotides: TGCGCCAGCAGCTCCAGGACAGGGAATAATTCACCCCTCCACTTT. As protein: CASSSRTGNNSPLHF. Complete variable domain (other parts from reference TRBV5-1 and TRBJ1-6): KAGVTQTPRYLIKTRGQQVTLSCSPISGHRSVSWYQQTPGQGLQFLFEYFSETQRNKGNFPGRFSGRQFSNSRSEMNVSTLELGDSALYLCASSSRTGNNSPLHFGNGTRLTVT.

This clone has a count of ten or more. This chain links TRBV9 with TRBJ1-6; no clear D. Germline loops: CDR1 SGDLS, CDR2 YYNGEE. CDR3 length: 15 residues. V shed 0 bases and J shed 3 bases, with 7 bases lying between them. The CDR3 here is CASSVEGGYNSPLHF. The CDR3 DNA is TGTGCCAGCAGCGTAGAGGGAGGCTATAATTCACCCCTCCACTTT.

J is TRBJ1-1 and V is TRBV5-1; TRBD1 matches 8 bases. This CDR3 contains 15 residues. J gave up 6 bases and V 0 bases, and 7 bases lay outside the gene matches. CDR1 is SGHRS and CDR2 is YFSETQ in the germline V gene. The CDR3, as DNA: TGCGCCAGCAGCTTGGTCGGACAGGGCGGCGCTGAAGCTTTCTTT. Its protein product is CASSLVGQGGAEAFF.

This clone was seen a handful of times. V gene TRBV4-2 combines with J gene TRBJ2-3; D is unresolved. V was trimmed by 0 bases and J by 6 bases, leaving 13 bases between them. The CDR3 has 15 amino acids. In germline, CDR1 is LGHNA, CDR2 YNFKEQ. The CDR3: CASSQDLAAGDTQYF. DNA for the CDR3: TGTGCCAGCAGCCAAGATCTCGCGGCCGGGGATACGCAGTATTTT.

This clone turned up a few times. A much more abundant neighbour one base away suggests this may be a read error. CDR3 amino acids: CASSDRGNQPQHF. The CDR3 DNA sequence: TGTGCCAGCAGCGACAGGGGCAATCAGCCCCAGCATTTT. V and J are TRBV5-4 and TRBJ1-5, with TRBD1 matching over 7 bases. This CDR3 comprises 13 residues. With V trimmed by 4 bases and J by 2 bases, 0 bases remained unmatched. CDR1 is SGHNT, CDR2 YYREEE, per germline (reference sequence).

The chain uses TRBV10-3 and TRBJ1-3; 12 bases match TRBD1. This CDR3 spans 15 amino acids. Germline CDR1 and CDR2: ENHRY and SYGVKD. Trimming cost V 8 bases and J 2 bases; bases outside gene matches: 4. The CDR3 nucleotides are TGTGCCATCCGGGACAGGGGGCCTACTGGAAACACCATATATTTT. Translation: CAIRDRGPTGNTIYF.

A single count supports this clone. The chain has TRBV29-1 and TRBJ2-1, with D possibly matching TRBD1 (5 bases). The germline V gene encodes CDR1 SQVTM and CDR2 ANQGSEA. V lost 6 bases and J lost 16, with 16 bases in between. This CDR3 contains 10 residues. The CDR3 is CSVQDTVDFF. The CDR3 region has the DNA TGCAGCGTGCAGGACACGGTGGACTTCTTC.

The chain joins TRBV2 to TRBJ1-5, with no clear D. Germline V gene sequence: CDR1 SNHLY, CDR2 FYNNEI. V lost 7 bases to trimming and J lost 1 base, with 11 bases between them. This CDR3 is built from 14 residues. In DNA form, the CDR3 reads TGTGCCAGCAAAGGCGGGCCGAGCAATCAGCCCCAGCATTTT. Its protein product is CASKGGPSNQPQHF.

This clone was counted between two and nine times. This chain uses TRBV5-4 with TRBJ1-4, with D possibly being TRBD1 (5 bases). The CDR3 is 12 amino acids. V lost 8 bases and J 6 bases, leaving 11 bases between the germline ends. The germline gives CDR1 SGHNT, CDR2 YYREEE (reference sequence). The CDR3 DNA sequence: TGTGCCAGTTCCGGACACGATGAAAAACTGTTTTTT. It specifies CASSGHDEKLFF.

The CDR3, as DNA: TGTGCCAGCAGTGACTCAGAGTCAGGGTCAGGCAACGAGCAGTACTTC. Translation: CASSDSESGSGNEQYF. The chain is built from TRBV6-4 and TRBJ2-7, with a tentative D call TRBD1 (5 bases). Germline lookup yields CDR1 MRHNA and CDR2 SNTAGT. The V end was cut by 0 bases, the J end by 5 bases, with 17 bases between. This CDR3 region has 16 residues.

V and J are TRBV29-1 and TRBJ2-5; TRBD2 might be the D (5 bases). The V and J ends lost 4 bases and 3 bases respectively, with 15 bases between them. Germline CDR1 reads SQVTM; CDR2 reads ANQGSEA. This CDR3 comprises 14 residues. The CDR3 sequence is CSVVGIGIEETQYF. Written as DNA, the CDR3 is TGCAGCGTTGTCGGGATCGGGATTGAAGAGACCCAGTACTTC.

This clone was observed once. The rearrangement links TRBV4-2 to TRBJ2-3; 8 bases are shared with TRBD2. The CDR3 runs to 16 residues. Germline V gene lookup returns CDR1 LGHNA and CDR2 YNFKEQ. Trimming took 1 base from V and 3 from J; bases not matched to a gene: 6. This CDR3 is CASSQVAGRSTDTQYF. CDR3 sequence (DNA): TGTGCCAGCAGCCAAGTAGCGGGGAGGTCGACAGATACGCAGTATTTT.

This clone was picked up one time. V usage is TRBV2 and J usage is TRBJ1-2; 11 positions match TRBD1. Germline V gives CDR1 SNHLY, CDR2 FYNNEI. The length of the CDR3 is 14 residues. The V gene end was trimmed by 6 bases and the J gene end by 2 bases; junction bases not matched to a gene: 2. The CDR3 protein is CASRGQGGNYGYTF. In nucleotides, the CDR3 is TGTGCCAGCAGGGGACAGGGGGGCAACTATGGCTACACCTTC. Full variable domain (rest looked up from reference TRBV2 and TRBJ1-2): EPEVTQTPSHQVTQMGQEVILRCVPISNHLYFYWYRQILGQKVEFLVSFYNNEISEKSEIFDDQFSVERPDGSNFTLKIRSTKLEDSAMYFCASRGQGGNYGYTFGSGTRLTVV.

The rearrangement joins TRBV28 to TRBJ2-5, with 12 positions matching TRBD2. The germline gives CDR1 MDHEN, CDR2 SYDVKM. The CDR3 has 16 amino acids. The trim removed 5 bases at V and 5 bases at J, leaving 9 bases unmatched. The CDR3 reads CASSLRLAGVRETQYF. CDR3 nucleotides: TGTGCCAGCAGTCTCAGACTAGCGGGAGTTCGGGAGACCCAGTACTTC.

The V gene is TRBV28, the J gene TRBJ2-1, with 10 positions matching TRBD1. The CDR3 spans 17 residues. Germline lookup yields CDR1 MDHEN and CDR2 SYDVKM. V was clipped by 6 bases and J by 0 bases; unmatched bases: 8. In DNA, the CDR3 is TGTGCCAGCAGGGACAGGGGGGACCGTAGCTCCTACAATGAGCAGTTCTTC. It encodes CASRDRGDRSSYNEQFF.

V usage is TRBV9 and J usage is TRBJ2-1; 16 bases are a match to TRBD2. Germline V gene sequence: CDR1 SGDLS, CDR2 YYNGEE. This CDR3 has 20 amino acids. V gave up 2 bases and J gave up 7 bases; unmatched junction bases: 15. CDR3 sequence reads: CASSVGPGTSGRATWNEQFF. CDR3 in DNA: TGTGCCAGCAGCGTGGGTCCCGGGACTAGCGGGAGGGCCACGTGGAATGAGCAGTTCTTC. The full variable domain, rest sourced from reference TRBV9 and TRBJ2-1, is DSGVTQTPKHLITATGQRVTLRCSPRSGDLSVYWYQQSLDQGLQFLIQYYNGEERAKGNILERFSAQQFPDLHSELNLSSLELGDSALYFCASSVGPGTSGRATWNEQFFGPGTRLTVL.

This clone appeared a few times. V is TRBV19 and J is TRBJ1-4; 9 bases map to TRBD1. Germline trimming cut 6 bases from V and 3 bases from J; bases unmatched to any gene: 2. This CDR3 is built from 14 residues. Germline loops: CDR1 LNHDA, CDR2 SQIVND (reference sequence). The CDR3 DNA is TGTGCCAGTAGGGGACAGGGAGCTAATGAAAAACTGTTTTTT. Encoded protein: CASRGQGANEKLFF.